Following are 19 T cell receptor beta chains from one sample sequenced in a study of cytomegalovirus exposure and HLA in healthy donors. Both 60 Vbeta primers and 13 Jbeta primers went into the PCR. Clones were sequenced by immunoSEQ multiplex PCR, and TCRdb holds only the in-frame ones, with some missing. There are 210,000 or so clones in the sample; roughly 80% occur only once, and 0.2% to 0.25% lies in the top ten. The source material was PBMCs. All receptors derive from a girl aged 2 to 9 in good health and CMV-seronegative.

This chain uses TRBV7-2 with TRBJ2-2; maybe TRBD1 (5 bases). The length of the CDR3 is 15 residues. The germline V gene encodes CDR1 SGHTA and CDR2 FQGNSA. Trimming pared 5 bases from V and 1 base from J, leaving 11 bases between. DNA of the CDR3: TGTGCCAGCAGCCCTAGAAGGGGGAACACCGGGGAGCTGTTTTTT. Protein: CASSPRRGNTGELFF.

This clone was found once. The genes are TRBV5-4 and TRBJ2-1; TRBD2 matches at 12 bases. This CDR3 region has 16 residues. The junction had 6 bases not matched to a gene; V was cut back by 4 bases and J by 4 bases. Germline-derived CDR1 and CDR2 are SGHNT and YYREEE (reference sequence). The DNA for the CDR3 is TGTGCCAGCAGCCCAAGACTAGCGGGAGTTTACAATGAGCAGTTCTTC. It translates to CASSPRLAGVYNEQFF. The variable domain in full, completed from reference TRBV5-4 and TRBJ2-1, reads ETGVTQSPTHLIKTRGQQVTLRCSSQSGHNTVSWYQQALGQGPQFIFQYYREEENGRGNFPPRFSGLQFPNYSSELNVNALELDDSALYLCASSPRLAGVYNEQFFGPGTRLTVL.

There are a few counts of this clone. The rearrangement uses TRBV29-1 and TRBJ1-1; 11 bases align to TRBD1. Trimming took 4 bases from V and 5 from J; bases not matched to a gene: 6. The CDR3 has 14 amino acids. Per germline, CDR1 SQVTM and CDR2 ANQGSEA. The CDR3 DNA is TGCAGCGTTGGGGTAGGGACAGGGGGGACTGAAGCTTTCTTT. This sequence encodes CSVGVGTGGTEAFF.

The gene calls are TRBV2 and TRBJ2-2, with 7 bases aligning to TRBD1. This CDR3 region has 17 residues. The V segment lost 4 bases and the J segment 4 bases; nucleotides outside the gene matches: 12. The germline V gene has CDR1 SNHLY and CDR2 FYNNEI. The CDR3 bases are TGTGCCAGCAGTGCCGGCCCGGGACAGTTTTCCACCGGGGAGCTGTTTTTT. It encodes CASSAGPGQFSTGELFF.

This clone was seen only a few times. The chain links TRBV11-2 to TRBJ2-1; 9 bases match TRBD1. CDR3 length equals 13 residues. Germline V gene data show CDR1 as SGHAT and CDR2 as FQNNGV. The J segment lost 10 bases and the V segment lost 5 bases, leaving 6 bases of the junction unmatched. The CDR3 is CASSLGTGWEQFF. The CDR3 DNA is TGTGCCAGCAGCCTGGGGACAGGGTGGGAGCAGTTCTTC. Together with reference TRBV11-2 and TRBJ2-1, the CDR3 gives the full variable domain: EAGVAQSPRYKIIEKRQSVAFWCNPISGHATLYWYQQILGQGPKLLIQFQNNGVVDDSQLPKDRFSAERLKGVDSTLKIQPAKLEDSAVYLCASSLGTGWEQFFGPGTRLTVL.

Only a few counts were recorded for this clone. The chain uses TRBV4-2 and TRBJ2-3; the D gene is possibly TRBD1 (5 bases). Trimming stripped 1 base from V and 1 base from J, with 12 bases between. The V gene's germline CDR1 is LGHNA and CDR2 YNFKEQ. This CDR3 spans 16 amino acids. The CDR3, as DNA: TGTGCCAGCAGCCAAGGACAGACAAGGGGCACAGATACGCAGTATTTT. This translates into CASSQGQTRGTDTQYF.

This chain links TRBV4-2 with TRBJ2-7; a weak D match, TRBD1 (6 bases). The V and J ends lost 0 bases and 0 bases respectively, with 15 bases between them. The CDR3 spans 17 residues. The germline gives CDR1 LGHNA, CDR2 YNFKEQ. This chain's CDR3 is CASSQDLGLGASYEQYF. The CDR3 DNA follows: TGTGCCAGCAGCCAAGATCTTGGCTTGGGGGCCTCCTACGAGCAGTACTTC.

In DNA, the CDR3 is TGCGCCAGCAGCCAAGGGGGGGAAGGCCGCACCCCCCTCCACTTT. Encoded protein: CASSQGGEGRTPLHF. J is TRBJ1-6 and V is TRBV4-1; D may be TRBD1 (5 bases). This CDR3 region has 15 residues. CDR1 and CDR2 from the germline V gene are MGHRA and YSYEKL. The ends were cut back, 1 base at V and 13 bases at J, with 17 bases in the middle.

This sequence joins TRBV9 and TRBJ2-5; 8 bases agree with TRBD2. CDR1 and CDR2 (germline): SGDLS, YYNGEE. The CDR3 consists of 15 residues. V trimming: 0 bases; J trimming: 4 bases; junction bases outside the gene matches: 5. The DNA for the CDR3 is TGTGCCAGCAGCGTAGATCCAGCGGGGGTAGAGACCCAGTACTTC. This encodes CASSVDPAGVETQYF.

V gene TRBV25-1 combines with J gene TRBJ2-1, with D unclear. Trimming removed 3 bases at V and 5 bases at J, with 11 bases between. CDR1 MGHDK and CDR2 SYGVNS come from the germline V gene. This CDR3 is built from 14 residues. CDR3 in amino acids: CASSDRLPHNEQFF. The CDR3 DNA sequence: TGTGCCAGCAGTGACCGACTCCCCCACAATGAGCAGTTCTTC.

This clone was seen a single time. The gene calls are TRBV7-9 and TRBJ2-3; 10 positions match TRBD2. Trimming at V came to 5 bases and at J to 5 bases, leaving 4 bases not matched to a gene. Per germline, CDR1 SEHNR and CDR2 FQNEAQ (reference sequence). This CDR3 region has 14 residues. CDR3: CASSRSGGIDTQYF. As DNA, the CDR3 is TGTGCCAGCAGCCGTAGCGGGGGGATAGATACGCAGTATTTT. The full variable domain, with the rest looked up from reference TRBV7-9 and TRBJ2-3, is DTGVSQNPRHKITKRGQNVTFRCDPISEHNRLYWYRQTLGQGPEFLTYFQNEAQLEKSRLLSDRFSAERPKGSFSTLEIQRTEQGDSAMYLCASSRSGGIDTQYFGPGTRLTVL.

V and J are TRBV10-2 and TRBJ1-1; D unresolved. The V and J ends lost 4 bases and 6 bases respectively, with 9 bases between them. Per the germline V gene, CDR1 is WSHSY and CDR2 is SAAADI. The CDR3 contains 12 residues. CDR3 nucleotide sequence: TGCGCCAGCAGTGGAGGGATCTCTGAAGCTTTCTTT. Protein product: CASSGGISEAFF.

This chain's CDR3 is CASNHGQSPTDEKLFF. As DNA, the CDR3 is TGCGCCAGCAATCACGGACAGTCCCCTACCGATGAAAAACTGTTTTTT. The chain is built from TRBV5-1 and TRBJ1-4; a weak D match, TRBD1 (6 bases). CDR3 length: 16 amino acids. Germline CDR1 and CDR2: SGHRS and YFSETQ. V was clipped by 6 bases and J by 6 bases, with 21 bases between them.

The chain is built from TRBV6-5 and TRBJ1-2; D not resolved. Germline assignment: CDR1 MNHEY and CDR2 SVGAGI. The CDR3 length is 13 residues. V lost 7 bases and J lost 1, with 10 bases in between. The CDR3 protein is CASTGGLNYGYTF. The CDR3 DNA reads as TGTGCCAGCACCGGCGGACTTAACTATGGCTACACCTTC.

J is TRBJ1-2 and V is TRBV5-4; D is unclear. CDR1 and CDR2 (germline): SGHNT, YYREEE (reference sequence). The length of the CDR3 is 17 residues. Trimming pared 0 bases from V and 8 bases from J, leaving 23 bases between. CDR3 in amino acids: CASSLDPRGTNPWGYTF. CDR3 sequence (DNA): TGTGCCAGCAGCTTGGATCCTCGGGGAACTAATCCCTGGGGCTACACCTTC.

The rearrangement joins TRBV5-4 to TRBJ2-2; TRBD1 might be the D (5 bases). This CDR3 has 14 amino acids. V lost 3 bases, J lost 1 base, and 7 bases lay in between. Germline V gives CDR1 SGHNT, CDR2 YYREEE (reference sequence). The CDR3 region is CASSSTVNTGELFF. CDR3 in DNA: TGTGCCAGCAGCTCGACAGTGAACACCGGGGAGCTGTTTTTT.

The V and J genes are TRBV29-1 and TRBJ1-2, with 9 bases identical to TRBD1. Trimming removed 8 bases from V and 8 bases from J; junction bases left unmatched: 27. CDR1 is SQVTM and CDR2 is ANQGSEA in the germline V gene. The CDR3 covers 18 residues. The CDR3 reads CSSVPAWRDRVRYSGYTF. DNA for the CDR3: TGCAGCTCCGTGCCTGCCTGGCGGGACAGGGTTCGGTATAGCGGCTACACCTTC.

This clone turned up a few times. This chain uses TRBV5-1 with TRBJ1-1, with TRBD1 as a possible D gene (5 bases). Germline CDR1 reads SGHRS; CDR2 reads YFSETQ. Trimming removed 0 bases from V and 1 base from J, with 10 bases in between. There are 15 residues in the CDR3. The CDR3 nucleotides read TGCGCCAGCAGCTTGGCCTGGGGCCAGAACACTGAAGCTTTCTTT. As protein: CASSLAWGQNTEAFF. Drawing the rest from reference TRBV5-1 and TRBJ1-1, the complete variable domain is KAGVTQTPRYLIKTRGQQVTLSCSPISGHRSVSWYQQTPGQGLQFLFEYFSETQRNKGNFPGRFSGRQFSNSRSEMNVSTLELGDSALYLCASSLAWGQNTEAFFGQGTRLTVV.

This clone has a single count. The CDR3 loop is CASSVRVDRVTFPGELFF. Here the CDR3 DNA reads TGCGCCAGCAGCGTCCGAGTTGACAGGGTAACCTTCCCCGGGGAGCTGTTTTTT. This chain connects TRBV4-1 to TRBJ2-2, with 7 bases fitting TRBD1. Per the germline V gene, CDR1 is MGHRA and CDR2 is YSYEKL. The CDR3 consists of 18 residues. With 5 bases clipped from V and 6 bases from J, the junction kept 18 bases outside the gene matches.